The sequence of this T cell receptor (beta chain) was determined in a study of blood T cell repertoires in COVID-19. The data were produced by immunoSEQ multiplex PCR, yet TCRdb's version contains in-frame clones alone and is incomplete. Seen here are 300,000 to 400,000 clones, around nine tenths observed once, and the top ten hold roughly 3.9%. This CDR3 has 15 residues. Germline CDR1 and CDR2: SEHNR and FQNEAQ (reference sequence). Trimming took 5 bases from V and 8 from J, leaving 16 bases between them. Up to 2 weeks before entering the study, exposed participants had met a COVID-19 case. The chain carries TRBV7-9 and TRBJ2-6; D not certain. Sequenced: PBMCs or T cells enriched from blood (not recorded which). The sequence was collected from a woman aged 25 to 39 who had been exposed to COVID-19. The chain's CDR3 is CASSAFLTDPNVLTF. CDR3 coding DNA: TGTGCCAGCAGCGCATTCCTCACAGACCCCAACGTCCTGACTTTC.